These 32 T cell receptor beta chains were all obtained from the same sample, sequenced in a study of preoperative IRX-2 immunotherapy in early breast cancer. Stated treatment: preoperative locoregional IRX-2 cytokine immunotherapy. Sequenced by immunoSEQ multiplex PCR; TCRdb stores in-frame clones only, minus some. This table has around 10,000 clones, over 75% appearing once. Sequences were derived from lymph node tissue, sampled before IRX-2 immunotherapy. The receptors come from a human donor with breast cancer.

This clone has only one observation. This rearrangement joins TRBV19 to TRBJ2-2, with a weak D call TRBD2 (5 bases). V lost 7 bases and J 3 bases, leaving 12 bases between the germline ends. Per the germline V gene, CDR1 is LNHDA and CDR2 is SQIVND (reference sequence). CDR3 length: 14 residues. The CDR3 reads CASTVDYYTGELFF. CDR3 bases: TGTGCCAGTACCGTAGACTATTACACCGGGGAGCTGTTTTTT.

The rearrangement links TRBV19 to TRBJ2-5; the D is unclear. CDR3 size: 12 residues. Trimming left V 3 bases short and J 4 bases short, with 6 bases between. Germline V CDR1 and CDR2: LNHDA, SQIVND (reference sequence). Written as DNA, the CDR3 is TGTGCCAGTAGTATCCCCCGAGAGACCCAGTACTTC. Encoded protein: CASSIPRETQYF. Full variable domain (remainder filled in from reference TRBV19 and TRBJ2-5): DGGITQSPKYLFRKEGQNVTLSCEQNLNHDAMYWYRQDPGQGLRLIYYSQIVNDFQKGDIAEGYSVSREKKESFPLTVTSAQKNPTAFYLCASSIPRETQYFGPGTRLLVL.

Notes on this clone: The DNA is omitted, as the CDR3 cannot be located on it reliably, and the CDR3 follows TCRdb's listing. The V call is TRBV6-8, the J call TRBJ2-1; the table's D call of TRBD1 was not tested on the DNA. The CDR3 sequence runs 17 residues, both termini included. The V gene's germline CDR1 is MNHGY and CDR2 SAAAGT. This chain's CDR3 is CASSTSTGGRYPNEQFF.

The chain employs TRBV5-1 and TRBJ2-1; 7 nucleotides match TRBD1. The V segment lost 0 bases and the J segment 4 bases; nucleotides outside the gene matches: 4. This CDR3 spans 15 amino acids. Germline CDR1 is SGHRS and CDR2 is YFSETQ. CDR3 coding DNA: TGCGCCAGCAGCTTGGAGGGGGCGCCGTACAATGAGCAGTTCTTC. Translating it yields CASSLEGAPYNEQFF. Full variable domain (outside the CDR3, taken from reference TRBV5-1 and TRBJ2-1): KAGVTQTPRYLIKTRGQQVTLSCSPISGHRSVSWYQQTPGQGLQFLFEYFSETQRNKGNFPGRFSGRQFSNSRSEMNVSTLELGDSALYLCASSLEGAPYNEQFFGPGTRLTVL.

V is TRBV5-1 and J is TRBJ2-5; 13 positions agree with TRBD2. The germline CDR1 and CDR2 sequences are SGHRS and YFSETQ. Germline trimming cut 4 bases from V and 1 base from J; bases unmatched to any gene: 4. The CDR3 is made up of 16 amino acids. The CDR3 nucleotides are TGCGCCAGCAGCCATGGACTAGCGGGGGCCCAAGAGACCCAGTACTTC. It translates to CASSHGLAGAQETQYF.

This chain uses TRBV11-3 with TRBJ2-3; TRBD2 agrees at 7 bases. The junction had 4 bases not matched to a gene; V was cut back by 3 bases and J by 4 bases. The CDR3 runs to 14 residues. Germline values: CDR1 SGHNT, CDR2 YENEEA. The CDR3 region has the DNA TGTGCCAGCAGCTTGACTAGCATAGCAGATACGCAGTATTTT. This sequence encodes CASSLTSIADTQYF.

The CDR3 region is CASMIGGRLDIQYF. CDR3 nucleotides: TGTGCCAGCATGATCGGGGGGCGTTTGGACATTCAGTACTTC. The rearrangement links TRBV6-8 to TRBJ2-4, with D perhaps TRBD2 (7 bases). Germline values: CDR1 MNHGY, CDR2 SAAAGT. CDR3 length: 14 residues. V was pared by 7 bases and J by 8 bases, with 18 bases between.

The chain has TRBV6-8 and TRBJ1-5; D is ambiguous. The CDR3 length is 14 residues. CDR1 and CDR2 (germline): MNHGY, SAAAGT. The V gene lost 5 bases and the J gene lost 7 bases, with 15 bases spanning the gap. The CDR3 nucleotides read TGTGCCAGCAGTCCCCGGGGTCGTGGGCAGCCCCAGCATTTT. It encodes CASSPRGRGQPQHF.

This chain connects TRBV7-8 to TRBJ2-2; D is possibly TRBD2 (5 bases). The CDR3 loop spans 15 amino acids. Germline values: CDR1 SGHVS, CDR2 FQNEAQ. V was clipped by 8 bases and J by 5 bases, with 18 bases between them. Written as DNA, the CDR3 is TGTGCCAGCCAAACGGACCCCTCGGGGACCGGGGAGCTGTTTTTT. Translation: CASQTDPSGTGELFF.

V usage is TRBV1 and J usage is TRBJ1-2; TRBD1 was called by the table and not checked on the DNA. TRBV1 is listed as a pseudogene. The CDR3 sequence is 15 residues long. The CDR3 loop reads CASSQDVGQYYGYTF. The CDR3 region has the DNA TGCGCCAGCAGCCAAGATGTAGGACAGTACTATGGCTACACCTTC.

A single count supports this clone. This chain links TRBV5-1 with TRBJ2-5; a possible D gene is TRBD2 (6 bases). Germline V gene sequence: CDR1 SGHRS, CDR2 YFSETQ. The CDR3 runs 15 residues. V gave up 4 bases and J gave up 8 bases, with 21 bases separating them. The CDR3 loop reads CASSPILGDFRTQYF. CDR3 DNA sequence: TGCGCCAGCAGCCCAATATTGGGGGACTTCAGAACCCAGTACTTC. Supplemented by reference TRBV5-1 and TRBJ2-5, the full variable domain reads KAGVTQTPRYLIKTRGQQVTLSCSPISGHRSVSWYQQTPGQGLQFLFEYFSETQRNKGNFPGRFSGRQFSNSRSEMNVSTLELGDSALYLCASSPILGDFRTQYFGPGTRLLVL.

A word on this clone: The junction differs from germline at one of its ends, possibly a read error. The chain employs TRBV15 and TRBJ2-5; a possible D gene is TRBD2 (6 bases). CDR3 length equals 16 residues. Germline assignment: CDR1 LNHNV and CDR2 YYDKDF (reference sequence). CDR3 DNA: TGTGCCAGCAGCTTGGTTGGTCGGCAGGCGGGGGAGACCCAGTACTTC. Protein: CASSLVGRQAGETQYF. Together with reference TRBV15 and TRBJ2-5, the CDR3 gives the full variable domain: DAMVIQNPRYQVTQFGKPVTLSCSQTLNHNVMYWYQQKSSQAPKLLFHYYDKDFNNEADTPDNFQSRRPNTSFCFLDIRSPGLGDTAMYLCASSLVGRQAGETQYFGPGTRLLVL.

The chain joins TRBV19 to TRBJ2-1, with D hard to call. This CDR3 region has 13 residues. The V gene's germline CDR1 is LNHDA and CDR2 SQIVND (reference sequence). Between the trimmed V and J ends, which lost 5 bases and 10 bases, there was a span of 15 bases. CDR3 nucleotide sequence: TGTGCCAGTAGTGCAATACGCGGCGTCGAGCAGTTCTTC. Translation gives CASSAIRGVEQFF.

The chain uses TRBV11-3 and TRBJ2-2, with TRBD2 as a possible D gene (6 bases). Germline values: CDR1 SGHNT, CDR2 YENEEA. V lost 8 bases and J 6 bases, leaving 16 bases between the germline ends. This CDR3 is built from 14 residues. The chain's CDR3 is CASLGRLVSGELFF. The CDR3 nucleotides are TGTGCCAGCCTCGGGCGACTAGTTTCCGGGGAGCTGTTTTTT.

The V and J genes are TRBV15 and TRBJ2-4, with 9 positions matching TRBD1. Germline lookup yields CDR1 LNHNV and CDR2 YYDKDF (reference sequence). This CDR3 has 19 amino acids. V shed 5 bases and J 0 bases; nucleotides not matched to a gene: 14. CDR3 sequence reads: CATSGDTGTGSLAKNIQYF. DNA of the CDR3: TGTGCCACCAGCGGGGATACCGGGACAGGGTCATTAGCCAAAAACATTCAGTACTTC.

The chain recombines TRBV6-8 with TRBJ2-5, with D perhaps matching TRBD2 (6 bases). The CDR3 contains 13 residues. CDR1 is MNHGY and CDR2 is SAAAGT in the germline V gene. V dropped 10 bases and J dropped 2 bases, with 14 bases sitting between them. CDR3 amino acids: CAISLTSQETQYF. The CDR3 nucleotides are TGTGCCATCAGCCTGACTAGTCAAGAGACCCAGTACTTC.

The V and J genes are TRBV7-1 and TRBJ2-5, with TRBD1 matching 11 bases. TRBV7-1 qualifies as an ORF whose function is uncertain. The CDR3 runs 16 residues. The V segment lost 7 bases and the J segment 7 bases; nucleotides outside the gene matches: 14. The CDR3 coding sequence is TGTGCCAGCAACTCCCAGATAGGGACAGGGGGAAGGACCCAGTACTTC. This gives the protein CASNSQIGTGGRTQYF.

This sequence joins TRBV11-3 and TRBJ2-1; D tentatively fits TRBD1 or TRBD2 (5 bases each). V gave up 5 bases and J gave up 3 bases, with 14 bases separating them. The germline V gene has CDR1 SGHNT and CDR2 YENEEA. The CDR3 loop spans 15 amino acids. DNA of the CDR3: TGTGCCAGCAGCCCCGGGACCGCTTTCTACAATGAGCAGTTCTTC. As protein: CASSPGTAFYNEQFF.

V is TRBV11-3 and J is TRBJ2-1; D is unresolved. V lost 1 base and J lost 9, with 16 bases in between. Germline CDR1 is SGHNT and CDR2 is YENEEA. The CDR3 spans 15 residues. In DNA form, the CDR3 reads TGTGCCAGCAGCTTAGTAGGGCTCGGGTATGCTGAGCAGTTCTTC. Translation: CASSLVGLGYAEQFF.

The rearrangement joins TRBV6-8 to TRBJ2-3, with 7 bases lining up with TRBD2. Trimming took 8 bases from V and 2 from J; bases not matched to a gene: 7. This CDR3 has 14 amino acids. Germline V CDR1 and CDR2: MNHGY, SAAAGT. As DNA, the CDR3 is TGTGCCAGCCATACAGCGGGGCCCACAGATACGCAGTATTTT. It is translated as CASHTAGPTDTQYF.

The rearrangement joins TRBV7-7 to TRBJ1-2, with D hard to call. This CDR3 comprises 15 residues. V lost 4 bases and J lost 3, with 15 bases in between. CDR1 SSHAT and CDR2 FNYEAQ come from the germline V gene (reference sequence). The CDR3 loop is CASSSDLNAHYGYTF. The CDR3, as DNA: TGTGCCAGCAGCTCCGACCTAAATGCCCACTATGGCTACACCTTC.

V gene TRBV6-8 combines with J gene TRBJ1-2, with D possibly being TRBD1 (5 bases). CDR1 and CDR2 from the germline V gene are MNHGY and SAAAGT. Trimming removed 0 bases from V and 2 bases from J, with 13 bases in between. The CDR3 has 16 amino acids. The CDR3 reads CASSYSGGAPNYGYTF. The CDR3 DNA reads as TGTGCCAGCAGTTACTCGGGAGGGGCCCCCAACTATGGCTACACCTTC.

V and J are TRBV29-1 and TRBJ2-2, with a weak D call TRBD1 (5 bases). The CDR3 contains 14 residues. V shed 7 bases and J shed 3 bases, with 15 bases lying between them. The germline CDR1 and CDR2 sequences are SQVTM and ANQGSEA. This CDR3 reads CSGPQGLDTGELFF. The CDR3 DNA reads TGCAGCGGGCCTCAGGGCTTGGACACCGGGGAGCTGTTTTTT.

The CDR3: CASSFTGLSPSGNTIYF. In DNA form, the CDR3 reads TGTGCCAGCAGCTTCACCGGGTTATCCCCCTCTGGAAACACCATATATTTT. The gene calls are TRBV11-3 and TRBJ1-3; D gene unclear. CDR3 length: 17 residues. V was shortened by 3 bases and J by 0 bases, with 15 bases between the two germline ends. CDR1 is SGHNT, CDR2 YENEEA, per germline.

The chain is built from TRBV7-4 and TRBJ2-3; D may be TRBD2 (6 bases). The germline V and J ends were trimmed by 5 bases and 0 bases, with 12 bases remaining between them. The V gene's germline CDR1 is SGHVT and CDR2 SQSDAQ. CDR3 length: 15 amino acids. The CDR3 coding sequence is TGTGCCAGCAGCCGTGAGCGGGTTAGCACAGATACGCAGTATTTT. Translation: CASSRERVSTDTQYF.

The chain is built from TRBV6-8 and TRBJ2-1; 8 bases map to TRBD2. This CDR3 is 15 amino acids long. Germline loops: CDR1 MNHGY, CDR2 SAAAGT. With V trimmed by 4 bases and J by 10 bases, 12 bases remained unmatched. The DNA for the CDR3 is TGTGCCAGCAGTTCAGGCGGGAAGGGGACTAGGGAGCAGTTCTTC. This encodes CASSSGGKGTREQFF.

V is TRBV10-2 and J is TRBJ2-5; 7 bases are shared with TRBD2. The junction had 6 bases not matched to a gene; V was cut back by 0 bases and J by 5 bases. The CDR3 loop spans 15 amino acids. Germline assignment: CDR1 WSHSY and CDR2 SAAADI. CDR3 region: CASSESGRGWETQYF. The CDR3 nucleotides are TGCGCCAGCAGTGAGTCAGGGAGGGGTTGGGAGACCCAGTACTTC.

This rearrangement joins TRBV29-1 to TRBJ2-7; tentative D call: TRBD2 (6 bases). Germline assignment: CDR1 SQVTM and CDR2 ANQGSEA. The CDR3 runs to 15 residues. V lost 1 base to trimming and J lost 1 base, with 14 bases between them. CDR3 coding DNA: TGCAGCGTTGAAGTTGGCGTGCGGGGTTCCTACGAGCAGTACTTC. Translating gives CSVEVGVRGSYEQYF.

This rearrangement joins TRBV15 to TRBJ2-4; 9 bases match TRBD2. Germline CDR1 reads LNHNV; CDR2 reads YYDKDF (reference sequence). The CDR3 is made up of 20 amino acids. V lost 1 base to trimming and J lost 0 bases; unmatched junction nucleotides: 13. CDR3 amino acids: CATSRVKLAGQYLAKNIQYF. The DNA of the CDR3 is TGTGCCACCAGCAGAGTTAAACTAGCGGGCCAGTACCTAGCCAAAAACATTCAGTACTTC.

This clone has more than one count but fewer than ten. The CDR3 bases are TGTGCCAGCAGCTCCTTCGCTCCCGGGACTAGCGGGAGAGGGCCCGGGGAGCTGTTTTTT. Residues: CASSSFAPGTSGRGPGELFF. The chain combines TRBV11-3 with TRBJ2-2; TRBD2 matches 14 bases. The CDR3 loop spans 20 amino acids. The germline CDR1 and CDR2 sequences are SGHNT and YENEEA. After removal of 4 bases from V and 6 bases from J, the junction contained 16 bases not matched to a gene.

The rearrangement links TRBV11-3 to TRBJ2-1; 7 bases map to TRBD1. Trimming cost V 5 bases and J 7 bases; bases outside gene matches: 17. The germline gives CDR1 SGHNT, CDR2 YENEEA. The length of the CDR3 is 17 residues. The CDR3 DNA reads as TGTGCCAGCAGCCTCCGTCCAACGGGACAGTCTCCGAATGAGCAGTTCTTC. Encoded protein: CASSLRPTGQSPNEQFF.

V is TRBV28 and J is TRBJ1-3; TRBD1 agrees at 7 bases. The CDR3 sequence is 14 residues long. Trimming took 8 bases from V and 3 from J; bases not matched to a gene: 7. The germline CDR1 and CDR2 sequences are MDHEN and SYDVKM. CDR3 amino acids: CASVPGGRGNTIYF. The CDR3 DNA reads as TGTGCCAGCGTCCCAGGGGGTCGTGGAAACACCATATATTTT.